A single sample is the source of the 6 T cell receptor beta chains below, sequenced in a study of shared clonotypes between healthy human individuals (dated by TCRdb to about 2020). The library was built by means of the immunoSEQ multiplex PCR assay. TCRdb carries this immuneACCESS record with in-frame sequences only. Its versions omit some clonotypes, under half of them owing to an unresolved V gene in the studies checked, with the rest unexplained. The table for this sample lists roughly 1,000,000 clones; approximately 80% of them were counted only once. The ten largest make up 0.61% of the sample. Sequenced material: memory CD4+ T cells from PBMCs. The meaning of the sample's cell subset or site label: CD45RA-negative fraction. These receptors originate from a man aged 18-30 years in good health. Some clones in this sample may be carry-over from other donors' samples.

This clone appeared once. This sequence joins TRBV25-1 and TRBJ1-1; D not resolved. V was clipped by 6 bases and J by 3 bases, with 11 bases between them. Germline V CDR1 and CDR2: MGHDK, SYGVNS. The CDR3 runs to 13 residues. The CDR3 DNA reads TGTGCCAGCAGGAGATTCGGGGACACTGAAGCTTTCTTT. This sequence encodes CASRRFGDTEAFF.

The rearrangement uses TRBV28 and TRBJ1-1; 7 nucleotides line up with TRBD1. The CDR3 spans 17 residues. The V gene's germline CDR1 is MDHEN and CDR2 SYDVKM. V was clipped by 3 bases and J by 4 bases; unmatched bases: 14. Here the CDR3 DNA reads TGTGCCAGCAGTTTTTCCCAACAGGGGTGGAGTAGCACTGAAGCTTTCTTT. It yields the protein CASSFSQQGWSSTEAFF.

The chain links TRBV7-9 to TRBJ1-4, with 7 positions matching TRBD1. Germline V gives CDR1 SEHNR, CDR2 FQNEAQ (reference sequence). Losses at the gene ends were 0 bases for V and 14 bases for J; bases not matched to a gene: 3. The CDR3 runs 12 residues. Written as DNA, the CDR3 is TGTGCCAGCAGCTTAGCGGGCAGGGGGCTGTTTTTT. This sequence encodes CASSLAGRGLFF. Based on the CDR3 plus reference TRBV7-9 and TRBJ1-4, the full variable domain is DTGVSQNPRHKITKRGQNVTFRCDPISEHNRLYWYRQTLGQGPEFLTYFQNEAQLEKSRLLSDRFSAERPKGSFSTLEIQRTEQGDSAMYLCASSLAGRGLFFGSGTQLSVL.

The rearrangement uses TRBV20-1 and TRBJ2-7; maybe TRBD2 (6 bases). There are 10 residues in the CDR3. V was pared by 6 bases and J by 9 bases, with 12 bases between. The germline V gene encodes CDR1 DFQATT and CDR2 SNEGSKA (reference sequence). For the CDR3, the DNA is TGCAGTGCCCGCTTGGGGGGGCAGTACTTC. Translating it yields CSARLGGQYF.

The genes are TRBV5-4 and TRBJ2-3; either TRBD1 or TRBD2 may fit D (5 bases each). The CDR3 runs 14 residues. Germline V CDR1 and CDR2: SGHNT, YYREEE (reference sequence). Trimming took 2 bases from V and 3 from J, leaving 10 bases between them. For the CDR3, the DNA is TGTGCCAGCAGCTTAAAGGGGAGAACAGATACGCAGTATTTT. The encoded protein is CASSLKGRTDTQYF. Drawing the rest from reference TRBV5-4 and TRBJ2-3, the complete variable domain is ETGVTQSPTHLIKTRGQQVTLRCSSQSGHNTVSWYQQALGQGPQFIFQYYREEENGRGNFPPRFSGLQFPNYSSELNVNALELDDSALYLCASSLKGRTDTQYFGPGTRLTVL.

The chain recombines TRBV7-2 with TRBJ2-7; 12 bases are a match to TRBD2. The CDR3 runs to 15 residues. CDR1 is SGHTA and CDR2 is FQGNSA in the germline V gene. V shed 4 bases and J 6 bases; nucleotides not matched to a gene: 7. The CDR3 here is CASSSTSGSFGEQYF. CDR3 DNA sequence: TGTGCCAGCAGCTCGACTAGCGGGAGCTTTGGCGAGCAGTACTTC.